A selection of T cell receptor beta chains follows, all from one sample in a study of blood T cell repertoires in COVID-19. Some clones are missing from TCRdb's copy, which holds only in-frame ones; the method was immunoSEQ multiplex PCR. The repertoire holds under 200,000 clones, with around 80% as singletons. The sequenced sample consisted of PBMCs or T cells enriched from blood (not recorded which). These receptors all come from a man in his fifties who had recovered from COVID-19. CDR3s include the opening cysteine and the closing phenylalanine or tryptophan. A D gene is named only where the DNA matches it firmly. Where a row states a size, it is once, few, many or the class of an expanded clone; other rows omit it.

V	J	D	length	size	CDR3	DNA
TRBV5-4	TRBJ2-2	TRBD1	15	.	CASSLTSGGAGELFF	TGTGCCAGCAGCTTAACGTCAGGGGGCGCCGGGGAGCTGTTTTTT
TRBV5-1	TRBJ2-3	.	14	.	CASSLGGAGDTQYF	TGCGCCAGCAGCTTAGGGGGGGCCGGAGATACGCAGTATTTT
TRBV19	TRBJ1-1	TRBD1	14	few	CASERGLSHTEAFF	TGTGCCAGTGAAAGGGGGCTGTCGCACACTGAAGCTTTCTTT
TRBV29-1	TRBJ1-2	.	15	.	CSVGGLQGRSEGYTF	TGCAGCGTTGGAGGCTTACAGGGAAGGTCGGAAGGCTACACCTTC
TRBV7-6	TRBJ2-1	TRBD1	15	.	CASSPGQGQGAGQFF	TGTGCCAGCAGCCCCGGACAGGGGCAGGGCGCAGGGCAGTTCTTC
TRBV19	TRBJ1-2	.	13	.	CASRGGLDYGYTF	TGTGCCAGTAGGGGGGGACTGGACTATGGCTACACCTTC
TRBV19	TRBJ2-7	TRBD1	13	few	CATRDRATYEQYF	TGTGCCACCCGGGACAGGGCGACCTACGAGCAGTACTTC
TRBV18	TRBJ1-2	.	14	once	CASSPLGGAGGYTF	TGTGCCAGCTCACCACTCGGAGGGGCTGGTGGCTACACCTTC
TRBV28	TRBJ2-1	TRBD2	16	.	CASSSISEREWNEQFF	TGTGCCAGCAGTTCTATCTCCGAGCGGGAGTGGAATGAGCAGTTCTTC
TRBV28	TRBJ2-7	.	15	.	CASSLKRAAVYEQYF	TGTGCCAGCAGTTTAAAAAGGGCAGCGGTGTACGAGCAGTACTTC
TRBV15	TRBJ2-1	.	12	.	CATGHPHNEQFF	TGTGCCACCGGCCACCCCCACAATGAGCAGTTCTTC
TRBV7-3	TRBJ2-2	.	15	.	CASSLRGSDTGELFF	TGTGCCAGCAGCTTAAGAGGGAGTGACACCGGGGAGCTGTTTTTT
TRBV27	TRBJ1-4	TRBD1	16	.	CASSPMDRVVGKKLFF	TGTGCCAGCAGTCCTATGGACAGGGTGGTAGGAAAAAAACTGTTTTTT
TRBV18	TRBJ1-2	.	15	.	CASSPLGLGHGGYTF	TGTGCCAGCTCACCGTTGGGCTTGGGGCACGGTGGCTACACCTTC
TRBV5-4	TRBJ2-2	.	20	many	CASSFSRSWGGPSNTGELFF	TGTGCCAGCAGCTTCTCGCGGTCTTGGGGGGGCCCCTCGAACACCGGGGAGCTGTTTTTT
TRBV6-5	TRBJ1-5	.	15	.	CASRLRLEGNQPQHF	TGTGCCAGCAGACTAAGACTGGAGGGCAATCAGCCCCAGCATTTT
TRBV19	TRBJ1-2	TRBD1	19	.	CASSTLTPGQSDGGYGYTF	TGTGCCAGTAGCACCCTGACTCCGGGACAGTCCGATGGGGGATATGGCTACACCTTC
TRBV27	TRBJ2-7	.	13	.	CASSLWGADEQYF	TGTGCCAGCAGTTTATGGGGAGCGGACGAGCAGTACTTC
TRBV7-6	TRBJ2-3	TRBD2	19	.	CASSSQVWGLAGVTDTQYF	TGTGCCAGCAGCTCCCAGGTCTGGGGACTAGCGGGGGTCACAGATACGCAGTATTTT
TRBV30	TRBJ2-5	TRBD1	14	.	CAWSIMRGLETQYF	TGTGCCTGGAGTATTATGAGGGGGCTTGAGACCCAGTACTTC
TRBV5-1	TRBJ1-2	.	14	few	CASTFTTGNYGYTF	TGCGCCAGCACCTTTACCACAGGGAACTATGGCTACACCTTC
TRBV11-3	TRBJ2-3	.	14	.	CASRDGRYTDTQYF	TGTGCCAGCAGAGATGGTAGATACACAGATACGCAGTATTTT
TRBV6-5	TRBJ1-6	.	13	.	CASSNPGNSPLHF	TGTGCCAGCAGTAATCCAGGGAATTCACCCCTCCACTTT
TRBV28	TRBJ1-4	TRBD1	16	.	CAIGQGRRSTNEKLFF	TGTGCCATAGGACAGGGGCGACGATCAACTAATGAAAAACTGTTTTTT
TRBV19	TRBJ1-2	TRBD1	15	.	CASSLRADRGPGYTF	TGTGCCAGTAGCCTTAGGGCCGACAGGGGACCTGGCTACACCTTC
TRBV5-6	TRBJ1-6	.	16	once	CASSQDSLKPEAPLHF	TGTGCCAGCAGCCAGGACAGCCTTAAGCCCGAGGCACCCCTCCACTTT
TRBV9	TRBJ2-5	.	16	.	CASSVEDGGYQETQYF	TGTGCCAGCAGCGTAGAAGACGGGGGATACCAAGAGACCCAGTACTTC
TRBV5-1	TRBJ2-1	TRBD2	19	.	CASRSTGTSGGLNYNEQFF	TGCGCCAGCAGGTCTACCGGGACTAGCGGGGGCTTAAACTACAATGAGCAGTTCTTC
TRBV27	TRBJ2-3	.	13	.	CASSQDFTDTQYF	TGTGCCAGCAGTCAGGATTTCACAGATACGCAGTATTTT